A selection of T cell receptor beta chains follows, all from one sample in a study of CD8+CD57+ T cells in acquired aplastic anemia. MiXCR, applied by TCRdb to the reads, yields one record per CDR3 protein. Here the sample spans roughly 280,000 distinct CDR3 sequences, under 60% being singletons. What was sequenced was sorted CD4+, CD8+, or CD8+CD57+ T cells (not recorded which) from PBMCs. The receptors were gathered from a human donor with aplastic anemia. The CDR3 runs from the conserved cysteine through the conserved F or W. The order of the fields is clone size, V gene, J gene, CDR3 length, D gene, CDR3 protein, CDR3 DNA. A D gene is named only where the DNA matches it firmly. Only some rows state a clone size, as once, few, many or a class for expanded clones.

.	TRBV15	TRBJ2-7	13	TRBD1	CATSRSTGLEQYF	TGTGCCACCAGCAGGTCGACAGGGCTAGAGCAGTACTTC
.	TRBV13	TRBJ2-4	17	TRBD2	CASSPRLAGGGKNIQYF	TGTGCCAGCAGCCCTCGTCTAGCGGGGGGAGGTAAAAACATTCAGTACTTC
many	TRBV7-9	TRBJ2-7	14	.	CASSLLDSSYEQYF	TGTGCCAGCAGCCTCCTAGACAGCTCCTACGAGCAGTACTTC
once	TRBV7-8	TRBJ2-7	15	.	CASSLVAGGFYEQYF	TGTGCCAGCAGCTTAGTTGCAGGGGGGTTCTACGAGCAGTACTTC
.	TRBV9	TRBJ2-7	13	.	CASSAGPFVEQYF	TGTGCCAGCAGCGCCGGGCCTTTCGTAGAGCAGTACTTC
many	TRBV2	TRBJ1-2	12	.	CASSVEWAKTPF	TGTGCCAGCAGTGTCGAGTGGGCAAAGACCCCCTTC
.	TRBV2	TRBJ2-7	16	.	CASSEAGSGSSYEQYF	TGTGCCAGCAGTGAAGCGGGCTCGGGATCCTCCTACGAGCAGTACTTC
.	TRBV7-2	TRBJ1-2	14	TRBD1	CASSWRDRGDGYTF	TGTGCCAGCAGCTGGAGGGACAGGGGTGATGGCTACACCTTC
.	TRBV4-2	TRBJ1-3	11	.	CASSQANTIYF	TGTGCCAGCAGCCAAGCGAACACCATATATTTT
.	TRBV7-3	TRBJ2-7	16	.	CASSLQGSLSSYEQYF	TGTGCCAGCAGCTTACAGGGTTCTCTTTCCTCCTACGAGCAGTACTTC
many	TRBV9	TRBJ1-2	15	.	CASSVMAAPNYGYTF	TGTGCCAGCAGCGTCATGGCCGCTCCTAACTATGGCTACACCTTC
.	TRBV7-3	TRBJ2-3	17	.	CASSPAPGGTITDTQYF	TGTGCCAGCTCACCGGCCCCTGGGGGCACCATCACAGATACGCAGTATTTT
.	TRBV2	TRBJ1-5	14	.	CASSEQGLSQPQHF	TGTGCCAGCAGTGAACAGGGGTTGAGTCAGCCCCAGCATTTT
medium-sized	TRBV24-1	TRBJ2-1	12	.	CATSDQVGEQFF	TGTGCCACCAGTGATCAGGTGGGTGAGCAGTTCTTC
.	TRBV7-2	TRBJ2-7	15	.	CASSLTSGRTQDGFF	TGTGCCAGCAGCTTGACTAGTGGGAGGACCCAAGATGGCTTCTTC
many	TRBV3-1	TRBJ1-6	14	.	CASSQVPDNSPLHF	TGTGCCAGCAGCCAAGTACCCGATAATTCACCCCTCCACTTT
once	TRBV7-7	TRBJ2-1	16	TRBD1	CASSTGTVGFHNEQFF	TGTGCCAGCAGCACCGGGACAGTGGGCTTCCACAATGAGCAGTTCTTT
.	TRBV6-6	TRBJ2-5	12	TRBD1	CASNTGDGTQYF	TGTGCCAGTAATACAGGGGATGGGACCCAGTACTTC
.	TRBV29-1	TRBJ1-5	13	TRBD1	CSVGQGLNQPQHF	TGCAGCGTTGGACAGGGACTCAATCAGCCCCAGCATTTT
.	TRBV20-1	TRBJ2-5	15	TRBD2	CSGRVGGTNQETQYF	TGCAGTGGTAGAGTGGGAGGGACTAACCAAGAGACCCAGTACTTC
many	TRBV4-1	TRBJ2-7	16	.	CASSQDPGWNSYEQYF	TGCGCCAGCAGCCAAGACCCGGGGTGGAACTCCTACGAGCAGTACTTC
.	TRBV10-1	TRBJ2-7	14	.	CASPGFPSSYEQYF	TGCGCCAGCCCAGGCTTCCCAAGCTCCTACGAGCAGTACTTC
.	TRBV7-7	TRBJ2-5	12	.	CASSTARRPQYF	TGTGCCAGCAGCACCGCCAGGAGGCCCCAGTACTTC
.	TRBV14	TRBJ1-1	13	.	CASSYGKHAEAFF	TGTGCCAGCAGCTATGGAAAACACGCTGAAGCTTTCTTT
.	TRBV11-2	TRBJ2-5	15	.	CASSPGLAIKETQYF	TGTGCCAGCAGCCCGGGGCTAGCCATCAAAGAGACCCAGTACTTC
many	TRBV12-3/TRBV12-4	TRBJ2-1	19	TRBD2	CASRPPGLAGGFSYNEQFF	TGTGCCAGCAGGCCTCCGGGACTAGCGGGGGGATTCTCCTACAATGAGCAGTTCTTC
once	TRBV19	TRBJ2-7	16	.	CASSASVGAPSYEQYF	TGTGCCAGTAGTGCCTCGGTGGGGGCCCCTTCCTACGAGCAGTACTTC
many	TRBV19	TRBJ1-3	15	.	CASSIRGSSGNTIYF	TGTGCCAGTAGTATTCGGGGGAGCTCTGGAAACACCATATATTTT
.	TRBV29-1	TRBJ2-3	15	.	CSVGGAGLRADTQYF	TGCAGCGTTGGTGGAGCGGGCTTACGAGCAGATACGCAGTATTTT
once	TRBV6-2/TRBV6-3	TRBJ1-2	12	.	CATASEYYGYTF	TGTGCCACCGCGTCAGAATACTATGGCTACACCTTC
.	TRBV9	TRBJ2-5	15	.	CASSVDGTYQETQYF	TGTGCCAGCAGCGTAGATGGGACGTACCAAGAGACCCAGTACTTC
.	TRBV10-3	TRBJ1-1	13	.	CAITVTGRTEAFF	TGTGCCATCACTGTCACAGGGCGGACTGAAGCTTTCTTT
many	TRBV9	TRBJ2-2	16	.	CASSVQTGQNTGELFF	TGTGCCAGCAGCGTACAAACGGGGCAGAACACCGGGGAGCTGTTTTTT
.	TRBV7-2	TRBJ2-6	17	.	CASSFQGPGRGANVLTF	TGTGCCAGCAGCTTTCAGGGTCCGGGGCGAGGGGCCAACGTCCTGACTTTC
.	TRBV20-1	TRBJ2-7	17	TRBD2	CSTPSAGTSGGQYEQYF	TGCAGTACCCCTTCTGCGGGGACTAGCGGGGGCCAATACGAGCAGTACTTC
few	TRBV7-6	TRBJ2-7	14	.	CASSFGGMGYEQYF	TGTGCCAGCAGCTTTGGAGGGATGGGCTACGAGCAGTACTTC
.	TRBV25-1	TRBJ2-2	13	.	CASSGSLTGELFF	TGTGCCAGCAGTGGATCGTTAACCGGGGAGCTGTTTTTT
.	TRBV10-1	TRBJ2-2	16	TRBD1	CASSEAGTGGTGELFF	TGCGCCAGCAGTGAGGCCGGGACAGGGGGCACCGGGGAGCTGTTTTTT
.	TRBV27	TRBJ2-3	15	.	CASSGLAVGTDTQYF	TGTGCCAGCAGTGGCCTAGCTGTGGGCACAGATACGCAGTATTTT
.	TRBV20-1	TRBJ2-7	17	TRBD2	CSARDLSGGARSYEQYF	TGCAGTGCTAGAGATCTAAGCGGGGGAGCCCGTTCCTACGAGCAGTACTTC
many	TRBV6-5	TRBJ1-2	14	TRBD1	CASKPGQGAYGYTF	TGTGCCAGCAAGCCGGGACAGGGGGCTTATGGCTACACCTTC
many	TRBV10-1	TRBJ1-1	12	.	CAGERGLGEAFF	TGCGCCGGGGAGCGGGGGCTCGGTGAAGCTTTCTTT
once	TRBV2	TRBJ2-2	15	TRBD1	CASSGTGGMGGELFF	TGTGCCAGCAGTGGGACAGGGGGAATGGGCGGGGAGCTGTTTTTT
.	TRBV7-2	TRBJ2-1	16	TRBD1	CASSLAGTGGYNEQFF	TGTGCCAGCAGCTTAGCTGGGACAGGGGGCTACAATGAGCAGTTCTTC
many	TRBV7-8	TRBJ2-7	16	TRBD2	CASSFLTSGVPREQYF	TGTGCCAGCAGCTTCTTGACTAGCGGGGTACCGAGAGAGCAGTACTTC
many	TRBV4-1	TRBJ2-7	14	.	CASSQDPRSYEQYF	TGCGCCAGCAGCCAAGATCCCCGGAGCTACGAGCAGTACTTC
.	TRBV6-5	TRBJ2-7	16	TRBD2	CASSYSGTSGRLEQYF	TGTGCCAGCAGTTACTCCGGGACTAGCGGGAGACTCGAGCAGTACTTC
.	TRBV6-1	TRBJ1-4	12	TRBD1	CASRRGQEKLFF	TGTGCCAGCAGGAGGGGGCAGGAAAAACTGTTTTTT
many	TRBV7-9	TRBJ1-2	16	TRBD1	CASSLGDRETGYGYTF	TGTGCCAGCAGCTTAGGGGACAGGGAGACTGGCTATGGCTACACCTTC
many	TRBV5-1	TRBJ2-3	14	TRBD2	CASSNGGATDTQYF	TGCGCCAGCAGCAACGGGGGGGCCACAGATACGCAGTATTTT
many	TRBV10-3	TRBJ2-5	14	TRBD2	CAIRGGTLGETQYF	TGTGCCATCAGGGGGGGGACTCTGGGGGAGACCCAGTACTTC